The clone carrying this T cell receptor (beta chain) has a count of ten or more. TCRdb redid the calling of the 5' RACE reads with MiXCR, one entry per CDR3 protein. The data show about 300,000 distinct CDR3 sequences, under 14% seen once. This entry comes from a study of CD8 T cells in ankylosing spondylitis. In germline, CDR1 is MNHEY, CDR2 SMNVEV (reference sequence). Trimming shortened V by 9 bases and J by 13 bases, and 19 bases separated the two germline ends. This CDR3 is built from 13 residues. The chain carries TRBV27 and TRBJ1-6, with D tentatively TRBD1 (5 bases). The sequence derives from a female donor with ankylosing spondylitis or in good health (not recorded which). Sequenced material: blood, either unsorted or a sorted T cell fraction (not recorded which). The CDR3 sequence: CASTVWGGSPLHF. The CDR3 nucleotides are TGTGCCAGTACAGTTTGGGGGGGTAGCCCCCTCCACTTT.